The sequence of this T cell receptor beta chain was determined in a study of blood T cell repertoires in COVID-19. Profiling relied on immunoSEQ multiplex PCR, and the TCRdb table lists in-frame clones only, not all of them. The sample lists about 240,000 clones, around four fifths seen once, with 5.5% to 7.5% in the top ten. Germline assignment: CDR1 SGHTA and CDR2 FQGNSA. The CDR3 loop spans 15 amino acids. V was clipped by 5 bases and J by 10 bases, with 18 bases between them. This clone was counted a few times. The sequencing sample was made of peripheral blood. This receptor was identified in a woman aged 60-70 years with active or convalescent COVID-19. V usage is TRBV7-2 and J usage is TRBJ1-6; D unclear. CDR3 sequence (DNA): TGTGCCAGCAGCACCGGCTTGGGTGGGCAGTCACCCCTCCACTTT. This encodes CASSTGLGGQSPLHF.